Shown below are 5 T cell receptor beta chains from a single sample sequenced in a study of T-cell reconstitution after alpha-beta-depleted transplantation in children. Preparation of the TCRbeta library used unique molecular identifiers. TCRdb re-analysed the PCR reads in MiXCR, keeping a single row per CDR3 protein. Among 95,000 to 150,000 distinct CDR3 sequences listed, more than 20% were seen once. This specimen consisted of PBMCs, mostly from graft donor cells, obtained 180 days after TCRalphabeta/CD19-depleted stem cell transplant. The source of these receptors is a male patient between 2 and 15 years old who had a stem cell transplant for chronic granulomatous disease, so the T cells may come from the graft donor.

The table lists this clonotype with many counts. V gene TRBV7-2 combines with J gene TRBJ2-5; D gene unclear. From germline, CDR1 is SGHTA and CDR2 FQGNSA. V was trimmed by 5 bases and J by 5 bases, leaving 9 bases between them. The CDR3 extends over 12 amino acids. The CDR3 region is CASSPYSETQYF. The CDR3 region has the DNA TGTGCCAGCAGCCCTTACTCTGAGACCCAGTACTTC.

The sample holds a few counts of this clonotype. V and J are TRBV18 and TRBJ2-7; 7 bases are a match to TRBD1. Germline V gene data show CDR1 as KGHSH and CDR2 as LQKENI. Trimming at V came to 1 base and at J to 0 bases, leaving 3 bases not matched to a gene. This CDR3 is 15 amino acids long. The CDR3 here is CASSPQGQSSYEQYF. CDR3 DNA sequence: TGTGCCAGCTCACCACAGGGACAGAGCTCCTACGAGCAGTACTTC.

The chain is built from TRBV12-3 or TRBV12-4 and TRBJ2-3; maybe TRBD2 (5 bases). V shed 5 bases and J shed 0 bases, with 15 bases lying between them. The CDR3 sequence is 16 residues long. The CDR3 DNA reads TGTGCCAGCAGTCTTGGACTCTTATCTAGCACAGATACGCAGTATTTT. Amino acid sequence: CASSLGLLSSTDTQYF.

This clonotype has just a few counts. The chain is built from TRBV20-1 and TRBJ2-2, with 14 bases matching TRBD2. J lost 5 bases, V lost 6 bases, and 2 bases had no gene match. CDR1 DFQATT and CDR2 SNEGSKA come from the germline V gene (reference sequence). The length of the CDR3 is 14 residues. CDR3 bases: TGCAGTGCGGGGACTAGCGGGGGAACCGGGGAGCTGTTTTTT. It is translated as CSAGTSGGTGELFF.

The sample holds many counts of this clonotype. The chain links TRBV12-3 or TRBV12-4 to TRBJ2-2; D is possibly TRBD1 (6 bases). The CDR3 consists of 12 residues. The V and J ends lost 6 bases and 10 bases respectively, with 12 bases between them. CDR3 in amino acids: CASRNRATELFF. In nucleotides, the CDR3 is TGTGCCAGCAGGAACAGGGCCACGGAGCTGTTTTTT.